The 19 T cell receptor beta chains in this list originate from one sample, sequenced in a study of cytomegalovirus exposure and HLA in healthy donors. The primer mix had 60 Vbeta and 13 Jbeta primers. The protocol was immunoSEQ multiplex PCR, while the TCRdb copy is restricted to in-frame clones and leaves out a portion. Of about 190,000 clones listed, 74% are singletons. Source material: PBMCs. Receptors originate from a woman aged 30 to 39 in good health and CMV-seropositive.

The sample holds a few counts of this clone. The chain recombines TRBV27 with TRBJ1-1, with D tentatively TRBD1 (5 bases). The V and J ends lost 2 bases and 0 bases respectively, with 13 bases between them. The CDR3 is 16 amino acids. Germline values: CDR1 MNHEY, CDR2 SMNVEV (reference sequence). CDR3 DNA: TGTGCCAGCAGTTTAAGGGGCAGGGCGGTGAACACTGAAGCTTTCTTT. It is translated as CASSLRGRAVNTEAFF.

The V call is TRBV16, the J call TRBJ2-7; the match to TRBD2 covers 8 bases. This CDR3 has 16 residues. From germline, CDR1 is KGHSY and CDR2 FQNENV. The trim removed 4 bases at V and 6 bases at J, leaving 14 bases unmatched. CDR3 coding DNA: TGTGCCAGCAGCCCGCCCTACATAATCAGCGGGAGCGAGCAGTACTTC. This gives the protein CASSPPYIISGSEQYF.

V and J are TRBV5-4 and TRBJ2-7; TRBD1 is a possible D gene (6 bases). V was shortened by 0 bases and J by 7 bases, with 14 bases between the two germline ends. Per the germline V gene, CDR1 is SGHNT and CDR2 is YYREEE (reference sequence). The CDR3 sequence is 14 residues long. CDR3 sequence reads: CASSLGQGRGEQYF. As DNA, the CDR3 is TGTGCCAGCAGCTTGGGGCAGGGGAGAGGGGAGCAGTACTTC.

The CDR3 here is CASSMGQGVYEQYF. Here the CDR3 DNA reads TGTGCCAGCTCCATGGGGCAGGGGGTCTACGAGCAGTACTTC. V usage is TRBV6-5 and J usage is TRBJ2-7; 7 bases map to TRBD1. Germline-derived CDR1 and CDR2 are MNHEY and SVGAGI. Losses at the gene ends were 8 bases for V and 3 bases for J; bases not matched to a gene: 10. The CDR3 covers 14 residues.

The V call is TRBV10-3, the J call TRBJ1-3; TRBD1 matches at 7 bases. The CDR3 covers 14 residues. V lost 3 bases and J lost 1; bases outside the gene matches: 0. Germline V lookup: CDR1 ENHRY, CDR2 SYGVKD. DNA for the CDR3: TGTGCCATCAGTGACAGGGGGTCTGGAAACACCATATATTTT. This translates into CAISDRGSGNTIYF.

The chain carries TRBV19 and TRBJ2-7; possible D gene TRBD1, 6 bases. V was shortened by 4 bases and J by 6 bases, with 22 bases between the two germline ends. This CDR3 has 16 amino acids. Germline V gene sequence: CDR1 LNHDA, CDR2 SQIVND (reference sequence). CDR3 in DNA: TGTGCCAGTAGTACTTCCCTCACAAGTGGGGGCGGCGAGCAGTACTTC. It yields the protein CASSTSLTSGGGEQYF.

CDR3 residues: CASSGEGQISNQPQHF. The CDR3 DNA follows: TGTGCCAGCAGCGGAGAGGGACAAATTAGCAATCAGCCCCAGCATTTT. The genes are TRBV7-2 and TRBJ1-5; D may be TRBD1 (6 bases). This CDR3 region has 16 residues. The V end was cut by 5 bases, the J end by 0 bases, with 14 bases between. Germline loops: CDR1 SGHTA, CDR2 FQGNSA.

Here the CDR3 reads CASSLAGPSYEQYF. The CDR3 nucleotides are TGTGCCAGCAGCTTAGCGGGCCCCTCCTACGAGCAGTACTTC. This chain links TRBV14 with TRBJ2-7, with TRBD2 matching over 7 bases. Germline CDR1 SGHDN, CDR2 FVKESK. V trimming: 5 bases; J trimming: 0 bases; junction bases outside the gene matches: 4. CDR3 length: 14 amino acids.

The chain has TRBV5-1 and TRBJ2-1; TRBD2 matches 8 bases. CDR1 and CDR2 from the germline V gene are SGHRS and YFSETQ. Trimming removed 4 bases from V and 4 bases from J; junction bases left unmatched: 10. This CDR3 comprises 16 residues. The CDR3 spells CASSPTAGDWYNEQFF. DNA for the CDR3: TGCGCCAGCAGCCCGACAGCGGGAGATTGGTACAATGAGCAGTTCTTC.

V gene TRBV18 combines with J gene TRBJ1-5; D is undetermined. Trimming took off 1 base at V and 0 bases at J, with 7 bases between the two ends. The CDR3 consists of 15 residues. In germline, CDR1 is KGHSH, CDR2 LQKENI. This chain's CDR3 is CASSPRSGSNQPQHF. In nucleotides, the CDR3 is TGTGCCAGCTCACCACGGTCAGGTAGCAATCAGCCCCAGCATTTT.

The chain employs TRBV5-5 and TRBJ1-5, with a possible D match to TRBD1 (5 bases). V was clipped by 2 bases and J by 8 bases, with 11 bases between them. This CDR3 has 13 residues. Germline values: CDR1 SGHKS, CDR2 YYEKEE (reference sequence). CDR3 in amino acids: CASSLRGNEPQHF. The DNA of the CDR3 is TGTGCCAGCAGCTTACGGGGGAACGAGCCCCAGCATTTT.

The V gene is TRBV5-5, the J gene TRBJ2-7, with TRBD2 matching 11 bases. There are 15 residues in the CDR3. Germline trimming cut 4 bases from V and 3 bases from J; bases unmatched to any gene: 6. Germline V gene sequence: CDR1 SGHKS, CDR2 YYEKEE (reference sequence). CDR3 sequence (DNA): TGTGCCAGCAGCCCTAGCGGGAGGATCATCTACGAGCAGTACTTC. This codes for CASSPSGRIIYEQYF.

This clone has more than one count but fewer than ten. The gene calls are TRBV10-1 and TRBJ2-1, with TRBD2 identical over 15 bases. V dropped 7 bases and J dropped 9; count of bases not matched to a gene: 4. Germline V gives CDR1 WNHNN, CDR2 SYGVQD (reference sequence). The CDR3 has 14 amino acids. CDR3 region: CASKGLAGGPEQFF. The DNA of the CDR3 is TGCGCCAGCAAGGGACTAGCGGGAGGTCCTGAGCAGTTCTTC.

In DNA, the CDR3 is TGTGCCAGCAGTTTAGGGAGGGGACCCCAGCATTTT. Its translation: CASSLGRGPQHF. The V gene is TRBV28, the J gene TRBJ1-5, with D tentatively TRBD1 (5 bases). V was pared by 2 bases and J by 10 bases, with 9 bases between. CDR3 length equals 12 residues. The germline CDR1 and CDR2 sequences are MDHEN and SYDVKM.

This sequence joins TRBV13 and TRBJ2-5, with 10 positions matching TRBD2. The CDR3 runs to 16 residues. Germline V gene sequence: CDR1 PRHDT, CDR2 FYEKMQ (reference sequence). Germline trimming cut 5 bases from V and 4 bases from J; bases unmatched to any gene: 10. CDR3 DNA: TGTGCCAGCAGCCCGGGACTAGCGACGTCGGGAGAGACCCAGTACTTC. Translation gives CASSPGLATSGETQYF.

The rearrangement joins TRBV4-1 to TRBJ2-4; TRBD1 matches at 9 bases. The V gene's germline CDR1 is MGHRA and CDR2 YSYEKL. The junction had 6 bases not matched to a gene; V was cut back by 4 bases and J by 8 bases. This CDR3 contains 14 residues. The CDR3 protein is CASSPRDREDIQYF. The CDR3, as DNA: TGCGCCAGCAGCCCCCGGGACAGGGAGGACATTCAGTACTTC.

CDR3 sequence (DNA): TGTGCCAGCAGCATTGACGGGAGGGTGACCCAGTACTTC. Encoded protein: CASSIDGRVTQYF. This chain connects TRBV5-5 to TRBJ2-5; 8 bases align to TRBD2. V trimming: 4 bases; J trimming: 7 bases; junction bases outside the gene matches: 6. The V gene's germline CDR1 is SGHKS and CDR2 YYEKEE (reference sequence). The CDR3 has 13 residues.

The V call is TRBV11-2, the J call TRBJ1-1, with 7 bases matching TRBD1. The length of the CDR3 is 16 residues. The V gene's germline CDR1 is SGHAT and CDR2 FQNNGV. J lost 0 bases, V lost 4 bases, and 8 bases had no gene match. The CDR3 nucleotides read TGTGCCAGCAGCTCCCAGACAGGGACGATGAACACTGAAGCTTTCTTT. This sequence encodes CASSSQTGTMNTEAFF.

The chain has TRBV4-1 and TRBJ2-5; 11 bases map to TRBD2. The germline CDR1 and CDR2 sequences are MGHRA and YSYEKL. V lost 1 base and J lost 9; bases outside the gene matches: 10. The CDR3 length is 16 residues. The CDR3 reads CASSQGASGRTRAQYF. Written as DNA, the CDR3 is TGCGCCAGCAGCCAAGGGGCTAGCGGGAGGACACGAGCCCAGTACTTC.